This T cell receptor beta chain was captured by sequencing in a study of blood T cell repertoires in COVID-19. As for the study in general: Donors in the United States, Italy and Spain gave samples during acute or convalescent COVID-19. The cDNA or gDNA used as material had been derived from T cells, B-cell-depleted T cells, or PBMCs.

Trimming cost V 4 bases and J 7 bases; bases outside gene matches: 13. Germline V lookup: CDR1 SGHNT, CDR2 YYREEE (reference sequence). CDR3 length: 15 residues. This table comes from immunoSEQ multiplex PCR, and its TCRdb copy is limited to in-frame clones, with some not included. The sample yields around 240,000 clones, about 85% seen once. The gene calls are TRBV5-4 and TRBJ1-2; TRBD1 matches at 7 bases. Specimen: peripheral blood. The TCR comes from a man aged 35 to 55 with acute or convalescent COVID-19. The CDR3 DNA sequence: TGTGCCAGCAGCACAAAACAGGGGTGGGTTGCTGGCTACACCTTC. It yields the protein CASSTKQGWVAGYTF. Together with reference TRBV5-4 and TRBJ1-2, the CDR3 gives the full variable domain: ETGVTQSPTHLIKTRGQQVTLRCSSQSGHNTVSWYQQALGQGPQFIFQYYREEENGRGNFPPRFSGLQFPNYSSELNVNALELDDSALYLCASSTKQGWVAGYTFGSGTRLTVV.